Following are 8 T cell receptor beta chains from one sample sequenced in a study of control samples from healthy donors and cancer patients. Assay used: immunoSEQ multiplex PCR; TCRdb lists only in-frame clones, some missing. There are fewer than 20,000 clones in the sample; 84% occur only once, and approximately 32% lies in the top ten. The sample taken for sequencing was PBMCs. These receptors all stem from an older woman with lung cancer.

This chain links TRBV5-4 with TRBJ1-4; weak D call: TRBD1 (5 bases). Trimming left V 3 bases short and J 7 bases short, with 13 bases between. Germline assignment: CDR1 SGHNT and CDR2 YYREEE (reference sequence). The CDR3 is made up of 14 amino acids. CDR3 coding DNA: TGTGCCAGCAGCTCCCCCCTCGACAGTGAAAAACTGTTTTTT. Protein product: CASSSPLDSEKLFF.

This sequence joins TRBV9 and TRBJ2-7; maybe TRBD2 (7 bases). V was trimmed by 0 bases and J by 3 bases, leaving 16 bases between them. CDR1 and CDR2 (germline): SGDLS, YYNGEE. The CDR3 runs to 16 residues. The CDR3: CASSVGWGGRDYEQYF. In nucleotides, the CDR3 is TGTGCCAGCAGCGTAGGCTGGGGGGGCAGAGACTACGAGCAGTACTTC. Using reference TRBV9 and TRBJ2-7 for the parts outside the CDR3, the full variable domain is DSGVTQTPKHLITATGQRVTLRCSPRSGDLSVYWYQQSLDQGLQFLIQYYNGEERAKGNILERFSAQQFPDLHSELNLSSLELGDSALYFCASSVGWGGRDYEQYFGPGTRLTVT.

The chain is built from TRBV6-5 and TRBJ2-7; the D gene is possibly TRBD2 (5 bases). Per the germline V gene, CDR1 is MNHEY and CDR2 is SVGAGI. V was cut by 8 bases and J by 2 bases, with 10 bases left in between. This CDR3 spans 12 amino acids. The CDR3 DNA reads TGTGCCAGCGAGGGATTCCCCTACGAGCAGTACTTC. Translating gives CASEGFPYEQYF.

The rearrangement uses TRBV2 and TRBJ2-3; tentative D call: TRBD2 (6 bases). Germline CDR1 reads SNHLY; CDR2 reads FYNNEI. V was trimmed by 6 bases and J by 0 bases, leaving 10 bases between them. The CDR3 runs to 14 residues. The CDR3 nucleotides read TGTGCCAGCAGCCCAGGGAGGAGCACAGATACGCAGTATTTT. Translating gives CASSPGRSTDTQYF.

The CDR3 is CATSRSKNTGELFF. The CDR3 nucleotides read TGTGCCACCAGTCGCTCGAAGAACACCGGGGAGCTGTTTTTT. V and J are TRBV24-1 and TRBJ2-2; D is unclear. V was trimmed by 6 bases and J by 1 base, leaving 8 bases between them. In germline, CDR1 is KGHDR, CDR2 SFDVKD. This CDR3 is 14 amino acids long.

This sequence joins TRBV21-1 and TRBJ1-1; the D segment call TRBD1 is taken from the table without a DNA check. TRBV21-1 is a pseudogene locus. This CDR3 contains 15 residues. CDR3 sequence reads: CASTRHGTGRSEAFF. The CDR3 nucleotides read TGTGCCAGCACCCGCCATGGGACAGGAAGGTCTGAAGCTTTCTTT.

The chain combines TRBV19 with TRBJ1-5, with D maybe TRBD1 (5 bases). V lost 6 bases and J 8 bases, leaving 20 bases between the germline ends. The CDR3 extends over 15 amino acids. Germline V gives CDR1 LNHDA, CDR2 SQIVND (reference sequence). The CDR3 region is CASRSGGEGRKPQHF. Here the CDR3 DNA reads TGTGCCAGTAGATCCGGGGGAGAGGGGAGGAAGCCCCAGCATTTT. Filled out from reference TRBV19 and TRBJ1-5, the complete variable domain reads DGGITQSPKYLFRKEGQNVTLSCEQNLNHDAMYWYRQDPGQGLRLIYYSQIVNDFQKGDIAEGYSVSREKKESFPLTVTSAQKNPTAFYLCASRSGGEGRKPQHFGDGTRLSIL.

This clone was observed a few times. This rearrangement joins TRBV6-2 or TRBV6-3 to TRBJ2-4; 8 bases agree with TRBD1. V lost 5 bases, J lost 7 bases, and 1 base stayed unmatched. This CDR3 has 12 amino acids. Germline lookup yields CDR1 MNHEY and CDR2 SVGEGT. CDR3 sequence (DNA): TGTGCCAGCAGTAACAGGGGGAACATTCAGTACTTC. Translated, it gives CASSNRGNIQYF.